This T cell receptor (beta chain) was found in a study of OX40 agonist ivuxolimab in advanced cancers. Regarding the study as a whole: Low levels of normalized T-cell clonal expansion also appeared in some nonresponders. Relatively little clonal expansion, among the lowest observed, appeared in partial responders at 0.1-3.0 mg/kg.

CDR1 and CDR2 (germline): LNHDA, SQIVND (reference sequence). Trimming pared 5 bases from V and 2 bases from J, leaving 13 bases between. The CDR3 loop spans 15 amino acids. Sequencing used immunoSEQ multiplex PCR; TCRdb keeps in-frame clones, though not all of them. The sample shows over 40,000 clones, 65% to 85% of them seen only once. Only one count was recorded for this clone. What it recognizes is unknown. The origin of this receptor is an adult with an advanced solid tumor such as melanoma, head and neck, liver or kidney cancer. This material consisted of CD4+ or CD8+ T cells sorted from blood, taken in a trial of the OX40 agonist ivuxolimab. This chain connects TRBV19 to TRBJ1-5; tentative D call: TRBD1 (5 bases). CDR3 sequence (DNA): TGTGCCAGTAGTGCAAGGGGAATGCGCAATCAGCCCCAGCATTTT. Translated: CASSARGMRNQPQHF.